The 27 T cell receptor beta chains given below trace back to one sample, sequenced in a study of OX40 agonist ivuxolimab in advanced cancers. Method: immunoSEQ multiplex PCR; TCRdb's copy keeps in-frame clones and lacks some. The sample includes about 93,000 clones, approximately 90% of them seen just once. Here the sequenced sample was CD4+ or CD8+ T cells sorted from blood, taken in a trial of the OX40 agonist ivuxolimab. These receptors were collected from an adult with an advanced solid tumor such as melanoma, head and neck, liver or kidney cancer.

The genes are TRBV5-1 and TRBJ1-5, with TRBD1 matching 7 bases. The germline V gene encodes CDR1 SGHRS and CDR2 YFSETQ. The trim removed 2 bases at V and 7 bases at J, leaving 24 bases unmatched. The CDR3 sequence is 20 residues long. The CDR3 DNA reads TGCGCCAGCAGCTTAAGATTCGGGACGCAAAGACGGGACAGACGGCAGCCCCAGCATTTT. Translation: CASSLRFGTQRRDRRQPQHF.

J is TRBJ2-3 and V is TRBV5-1, with TRBD1 matching over 10 bases. Per the germline V gene, CDR1 is SGHRS and CDR2 is YFSETQ. The CDR3 is made up of 14 amino acids. Trimming cost V 0 bases and J 5 bases; bases outside gene matches: 0. The CDR3 loop reads CASSLGTGGDTQYF. CDR3 DNA: TGCGCCAGCAGCTTGGGGACAGGGGGAGATACGCAGTATTTT.

This rearrangement joins TRBV6-6 to TRBJ1-2, with D unresolved. The ends were cut back, 6 bases at V and 0 bases at J, with 14 bases in the middle. Germline V lookup: CDR1 MNHNY, CDR2 SVGAGI (reference sequence). The CDR3 extends over 15 amino acids. CDR3 DNA sequence: TGTGCCAGCAGACCCCCGAGCCAAGCTAACTATGGCTACACCTTC. Translating it yields CASRPPSQANYGYTF.

This clone was seen once. CDR3 sequence: CASSITPMDTEAFF. CDR3 sequence (DNA): TGTGCCAGCAGCATTACGCCAATGGACACTGAAGCTTTCTTT. The chain carries TRBV11-2 and TRBJ1-1, with D hard to call. The germline gives CDR1 SGHAT, CDR2 FQNNGV. The V gene lost 5 bases and the J gene lost 3 bases, with 13 bases spanning the gap. This CDR3 contains 14 residues. The full variable domain, with the rest looked up from reference TRBV11-2 and TRBJ1-1, is EAGVAQSPRYKIIEKRQSVAFWCNPISGHATLYWYQQILGQGPKLLIQFQNNGVVDDSQLPKDRFSAERLKGVDSTLKIQPAKLEDSAVYLCASSITPMDTEAFFGQGTRLTVV.

The V gene is TRBV6-5, the J gene TRBJ1-6, with 8 bases identical to TRBD1. The germline gives CDR1 MNHEY, CDR2 SVGAGI. The CDR3 has 12 residues. The V and J ends lost 10 bases and 8 bases, in that order; junction bases with no gene match: 4. For the CDR3, the DNA is TGTGCCACCGGACAGGGTGATTCACCCCTCCACTTT. Protein: CATGQGDSPLHF.

The chain combines TRBV6-1 with TRBJ2-7; D possibly matches TRBD1 or TRBD2 (5 bases each). Trimming pared 4 bases from V and 1 base from J, leaving 14 bases between. In germline, CDR1 is MNHNS, CDR2 SASEGT. CDR3 length: 15 amino acids. The CDR3 is CASSANRDGSYEQYF. The CDR3 DNA sequence: TGTGCCAGCAGTGCGAACCGGGACGGTTCCTACGAGCAGTACTTC.

The chain uses TRBV6-5 and TRBJ2-6; TRBD1 aligns across 7 bases. J gave up 2 bases and V 2 bases, and 3 bases lay outside the gene matches. This CDR3 is built from 16 residues. In germline, CDR1 is MNHEY, CDR2 SVGAGI. The CDR3 loop is CASSYGDRAGANVLTF. The DNA of the CDR3 is TGTGCCAGCAGTTACGGCGACAGGGCTGGGGCCAACGTCCTGACTTTC.

This sequence joins TRBV19 and TRBJ1-5; D not resolved. The CDR3 runs to 12 residues. Trimming left V 7 bases short and J 4 bases short, with 8 bases between. Germline CDR1 LNHDA, CDR2 SQIVND (reference sequence). The CDR3 coding sequence is TGTGCCAGTACGGAACCTAATCAGCCCCAGCATTTT. As protein: CASTEPNQPQHF. The full variable domain, rest sourced from reference TRBV19 and TRBJ1-5, is DGGITQSPKYLFRKEGQNVTLSCEQNLNHDAMYWYRQDPGQGLRLIYYSQIVNDFQKGDIAEGYSVSREKKESFPLTVTSAQKNPTAFYLCASTEPNQPQHFGDGTRLSIL.

The rearrangement links TRBV12-1 to TRBJ2-1; the DNA was not compared with TRBD2, the D call given in the table. TRBV12-1 is reported as a pseudogene. The CDR3 contains 20 residues. The chain's CDR3 is CASSFELASGSRFSYNEQFF. DNA of the CDR3: TGTGCCAGCAGCTTTGAATTGGCTAGCGGGAGTAGGTTCTCATACAATGAGCAGTTCTTC.

J is TRBJ2-1 and V is TRBV19; D perhaps matches TRBD1 (5 bases). The germline V gene encodes CDR1 LNHDA and CDR2 SQIVND (reference sequence). The CDR3 is 16 amino acids. V lost 4 bases, J lost 0 bases, and 13 bases lay in between. CDR3 coding DNA: TGTGCCAGTAGTAGCGGACATTCAAGCTCCTACAATGAGCAGTTCTTC. The encoded protein is CASSSGHSSSYNEQFF.

The chain has TRBV30 and TRBJ1-2, with D perhaps TRBD1 (5 bases). Germline-derived CDR1 and CDR2 are GTSNPN and SVGIG (reference sequence). With 2 bases removed from V and 4 bases from J, the gap between germline ends came to 14 bases. The CDR3 runs to 14 residues. CDR3 sequence: CAWSPQDGAYGYTF. The CDR3 DNA reads as TGTGCCTGGAGTCCTCAGGATGGGGCCTATGGCTACACCTTC.

The chain carries TRBV2 and TRBJ2-6, with TRBD2 as a possible D gene (5 bases). The V gene lost 7 bases and the J gene lost 0 bases, with 10 bases spanning the gap. CDR3 length equals 15 residues. Germline V gives CDR1 SNHLY, CDR2 FYNNEI. The CDR3 is CASTIGSSGANVLTF. The CDR3, as DNA: TGTGCCAGCACGATTGGGAGCTCTGGGGCCAACGTCCTGACTTTC.

In its sample, this clone was seen once. The chain combines TRBV2 with TRBJ2-7; maybe TRBD2 (5 bases). CDR3 size: 14 residues. V gave up 7 bases and J gave up 3 bases, with 16 bases separating them. CDR1 and CDR2 from the germline V gene are SNHLY and FYNNEI. CDR3 in amino acids: CASIFGNINYEQYF. In DNA, the CDR3 is TGTGCCAGCATTTTCGGGAACATCAACTACGAGCAGTACTTC.

The chain couples TRBV9 to TRBJ1-2, with a possible D match to TRBD1 (5 bases). From germline, CDR1 is SGDLS and CDR2 YYNGEE. The CDR3 contains 12 residues. Trimming pared 2 bases from V and 7 bases from J, leaving 9 bases between. CDR3 in DNA: TGTGCCAGCAGCGTGGGGCCTGGTGGCTACACCTTC. Its protein product is CASSVGPGGYTF.

This clone was observed a single time. The gene calls are TRBV9 and TRBJ2-3; D uncertain. V lost 0 bases, J lost 4 bases, and 15 bases lay in between. Germline CDR1 and CDR2: SGDLS and YYNGEE. CDR3 length: 16 residues. CDR3 in DNA: TGTGCCAGCAGCGTAGCTCCATCCGGCGGTTCAGATACGCAGTATTTT. It encodes CASSVAPSGGSDTQYF. The entire variable domain, with the rest obtained from reference TRBV9 and TRBJ2-3, is as follows: DSGVTQTPKHLITATGQRVTLRCSPRSGDLSVYWYQQSLDQGLQFLIQYYNGEERAKGNILERFSAQQFPDLHSELNLSSLELGDSALYFCASSVAPSGGSDTQYFGPGTRLTVL.

Regarding this clone: Other DNA sequences in this sample translate to the same CDR3. CDR3 nucleotide sequence: TGTGCCAGCAGACCATTAGCGGGAGGAAGCACAGATACGCAGTATTTT. Its protein product is CASRPLAGGSTDTQYF. This chain links TRBV6-4 with TRBJ2-3; 10 bases are shared with TRBD2. This CDR3 comprises 16 residues. Germline CDR1 is MRHNA and CDR2 is SNTAGT. Trimming at V came to 6 bases and at J to 0 bases, leaving 6 bases not matched to a gene.

The rearrangement joins TRBV4-2 to TRBJ1-5, with TRBD1 as a possible D gene (5 bases). The CDR3 has 16 residues. Germline assignment: CDR1 LGHNA and CDR2 YNFKEQ. V was pared by 0 bases and J by 9 bases, with 18 bases between. CDR3 region: CASSQDGGRGGGPQHF. DNA for the CDR3: TGTGCCAGCAGCCAAGATGGGGGACGGGGTGGGGGGCCCCAGCATTTT.

This chain uses TRBV5-1 with TRBJ2-2, with unresolved D. The CDR3 loop spans 12 amino acids. Germline V gives CDR1 SGHRS, CDR2 YFSETQ. The ends were cut back, 1 base at V and 7 bases at J, with 5 bases in the middle. In nucleotides, the CDR3 is TGCGCCAGCAGCTTGTTCGTCGGGGAGCTGTTTTTT. This sequence encodes CASSLFVGELFF.

This chain connects TRBV6-1 to TRBJ2-1; D remains ambiguous. Germline-derived CDR1 and CDR2 are MNHNS and SASEGT. The CDR3 has 12 amino acids. Trimming cost V 0 bases and J 12 bases, with 9 bases left between them. The CDR3 coding sequence is TGTGCCAGCAGTGAAGCAAGCACGGGGCAGTTCTTC. Translation: CASSEASTGQFF.

V is TRBV12-5 and J is TRBJ2-7, with D hard to call. V shed 0 bases and J shed 2 bases, with 11 bases lying between them. The germline V gene has CDR1 LGHNT and CDR2 FRNRAP. The CDR3 is made up of 15 amino acids. DNA for the CDR3: TGTGCTAGTGGTTTGGTACCGGCTAGACCCTACGAGCAGTACTTC. As protein: CASGLVPARPYEQYF. Full variable domain (rest looked up from reference TRBV12-5 and TRBJ2-7): DARVTQTPRHKVTEMGQEVTMRCQPILGHNTVFWYRQTMMQGLELLAYFRNRAPLDDSGMPKDRFSAEMPDATLATLKIQPSEPRDSAVYFCASGLVPARPYEQYFGPGTRLTVT.

The chain is built from TRBV21-1 and TRBJ1-5. TRBV21-1 is given as a pseudogene. The CDR3 totals 16 residues. For the CDR3, the DNA is TGTGCCAGCAGCAAAGGCCCGAGGGGGGATAATCAGCCCCAGCATTTT. Its translation: CASSKGPRGDNQPQHF.

The sample holds one count of this clone. This chain uses TRBV6-5 with TRBJ2-5, with 10 bases matching TRBD1. The tail of the sequence fits TRBJ2-7 better, so the J call may be wrong. This CDR3 has 14 amino acids. Germline CDR1 and CDR2: MNHEY and SVGAGI. The CDR3 reads CASNDRGREYEQYF. Written as DNA, the CDR3 is TGTGCCAGCAACGACAGGGGGCGCGAGTACGAGCAGTACTTC.

This clone appeared a single time. Other DNA sequences in this sample translate to the same CDR3. The CDR3 region has the DNA TGCAGCGTTCTGGTCTCGGTGGGGAACACTGAAGCTTTCTTT. Its translation: CSVLVSVGNTEAFF. This sequence joins TRBV29-1 and TRBJ1-1; the D is unclear. CDR1 is SQVTM, CDR2 ANQGSEA, per germline. V was cut by 5 bases and J by 1 base, with 14 bases left in between. CDR3 length: 14 amino acids. Together with reference TRBV29-1 and TRBJ1-1, the CDR3 gives the full variable domain: SAVISQKPSRDICQRGTSLTIQCQVDSQVTMMFWYRQQPGQSLTLIATANQGSEATYESGFVIDKFPISRPNLTFSTLTVSNMSPEDSSIYLCSVLVSVGNTEAFFGQGTRLTVV.

J is TRBJ2-3 and V is TRBV5-4; 8 bases fit TRBD2. This CDR3 contains 16 residues. V lost 3 bases and J lost 0; bases outside the gene matches: 6. Germline V gene sequence: CDR1 SGHNT, CDR2 YYREEE (reference sequence). This CDR3 reads CASSSISGASTDTQYF. The CDR3 DNA sequence: TGTGCCAGCAGCTCGATTAGCGGGGCCAGCACAGATACGCAGTATTTT.

The chain is built from TRBV6-1 and TRBJ2-2; D gene unclear. The CDR3 loop spans 14 amino acids. Per the germline V gene, CDR1 is MNHNS and CDR2 is SASEGT. The V end lost 8 bases, the J end lost 4 bases, and 14 bases lay between the germline ends. CDR3 bases: TGTGCCAGCGCCGTACCCACAAGCACCGGGGAGCTGTTTTTT. This encodes CASAVPTSTGELFF.

The rearrangement joins TRBV19 to TRBJ1-2; D perhaps matches TRBD1 (5 bases). V lost 8 bases, J lost 2 bases, and 9 bases lay in between. The CDR3 runs to 12 residues. Germline V lookup: CDR1 LNHDA, CDR2 SQIVND (reference sequence). DNA for the CDR3: TGTGCCAGTTTTAGACAGAACTATGGCTACACCTTC. This gives the protein CASFRQNYGYTF.

Written as DNA, the CDR3 is TGTGCCAGCACAATAGCGGAAGGGGTGTACTTC. It specifies CASTIAEGVYF. The chain is built from TRBV9 and TRBJ2-7; D perhaps matches TRBD2 (6 bases). Germline V gene sequence: CDR1 SGDLS, CDR2 YYNGEE. V was shortened by 6 bases and J by 12 bases, with 16 bases between the two germline ends. The CDR3 is made up of 11 amino acids.